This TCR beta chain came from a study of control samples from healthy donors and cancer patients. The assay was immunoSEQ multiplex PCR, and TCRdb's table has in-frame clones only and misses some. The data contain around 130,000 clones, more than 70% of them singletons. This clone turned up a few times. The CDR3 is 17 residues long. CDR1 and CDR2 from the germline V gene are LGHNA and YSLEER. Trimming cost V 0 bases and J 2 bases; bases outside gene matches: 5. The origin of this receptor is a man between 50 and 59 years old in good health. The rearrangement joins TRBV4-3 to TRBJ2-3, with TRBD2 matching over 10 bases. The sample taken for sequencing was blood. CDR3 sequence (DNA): TGCGCCAGCAGCCAAGATGGACTAGCGGCTTTCACAGATACGCAGTATTTT. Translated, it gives CASSQDGLAAFTDTQYF.